Listed here are 18 T cell receptor beta chains from one sample, sequenced in a study of T-cell reconstitution after alpha-beta-depleted transplantation in children. Unique molecular identifiers were incorporated during preparation of the TCRbeta library. MiXCR, applied by TCRdb to the PCR reads, yields one record per CDR3 protein. The sample lists 530,000 or so distinct CDR3 sequences; 25% to 30% were seen once. Material: PBMCs, obtained before TCRalphabeta/CD19-depleted stem cell transplant. Receptors originate from a boy in the first two years of life with Wiskott-Aldrich syndrome, due to receive a stem cell transplant.

This clonotype was picked up many times. The chain has TRBV2 and TRBJ2-1, with TRBD2 identical over 12 bases. Germline V gene sequence: CDR1 SNHLY, CDR2 FYNNEI. This CDR3 is built from 15 residues. The J segment lost 7 bases and the V segment lost 5 bases, leaving 6 bases of the junction unmatched. The CDR3 reads CASSYGLAGPNEQFF. CDR3 bases: TGTGCCAGCAGTTATGGACTAGCGGGACCGAATGAGCAGTTCTTC.

This clonotype was seen a few times. The chain joins TRBV12-3 or TRBV12-4 to TRBJ1-3; no firm D call. CDR3 length: 14 amino acids. V was trimmed by 2 bases and J by 1 base, leaving 6 bases between them. The CDR3 sequence: CASSLFTSGNTIYF. The DNA of the CDR3 is TGTGCCAGCAGTTTATTCACTTCTGGAAACACCATATATTTT.

The chain carries TRBV12-3 or TRBV12-4 and TRBJ1-6, with D possibly TRBD1 on 5 matching bases. The CDR3 is 13 residues long. Trimming removed 6 bases from V and 14 bases from J, with 17 bases in between. The CDR3 protein is CASSRGAPLALHF. The CDR3 region has the DNA TGTGCCAGCAGCCGAGGGGCCCCGTTGGCCCTCCACTTT.

This clonotype was recorded a few times. The V call is TRBV20-1, the J call TRBJ2-3; tentative D call: TRBD1 (5 bases). Per the germline V gene, CDR1 is DFQATT and CDR2 is SNEGSKA (reference sequence). The length of the CDR3 is 14 residues. Trimming left V 4 bases short and J 0 bases short, with 11 bases between. CDR3 DNA sequence: TGCAGTGCTATAGGGGATTCTAGCACAGATACGCAGTATTTT. Protein sequence: CSAIGDSSTDTQYF.

The V call is TRBV4-2, the J call TRBJ2-1; 14 nucleotides agree with TRBD2. Germline lookup yields CDR1 LGHNA and CDR2 YNFKEQ. The CDR3 runs to 16 residues. V was pared by 2 bases and J by 9 bases, with 6 bases of the junction left unmatched. For the CDR3, the DNA is TGTGCCAGCAGCCAACCGGGACTAGCGGGAGCTTCTGAGCAGTTCTTC. Protein product: CASSQPGLAGASEQFF.

This clonotype appeared a single time. This rearrangement joins TRBV3-1 to TRBJ2-7; possibly TRBD1 for D (7 bases). The CDR3 contains 14 residues. Trimming pared 5 bases from V and 3 bases from J, leaving 14 bases between. Germline V gives CDR1 LGHDT, CDR2 YNNKEL (reference sequence). The CDR3 spells CASSGWRDSYEQYF. CDR3 DNA sequence: TGTGCCAGCAGCGGATGGAGGGACAGCTACGAGCAGTACTTC.

This clonotype was counted a few times. Written as DNA, the CDR3 is TGTGCCAGCAACCTGATGGGGACTATTGAAGATACGCAGTATTTT. Its protein is CASNLMGTIEDTQYF. The chain has TRBV12-3 or TRBV12-4 and TRBJ2-3; 7 bases are a match to TRBD2. This CDR3 is built from 15 residues. Germline trimming cut 7 bases from V and 5 bases from J; bases unmatched to any gene: 12.

V is TRBV20-1 and J is TRBJ2-3; 10 bases are shared with TRBD2. Germline V gene data show CDR1 as DFQATT and CDR2 as SNEGSKA (reference sequence). CDR3 length: 15 residues. The junction had 8 bases not matched to a gene; V was cut back by 3 bases and J by 5 bases. CDR3 DNA: TGCAGTGCTAGGCCCAGCGGGAGGGTGGGAGATACGCAGTATTTT. Protein product: CSARPSGRVGDTQYF.

This chain uses TRBV12-3 or TRBV12-4 with TRBJ2-3; 13 positions match TRBD2. J was trimmed by 3 bases and V by 6 bases; bases with no gene match: 6. The CDR3 has 16 residues. CDR3 nucleotide sequence: TGTGCCAGCAGGACCGGACTAGCGGGAGTAACAGATACGCAGTATTTT. This codes for CASRTGLAGVTDTQYF.

The chain couples TRBV5-1 to TRBJ2-5; D is unresolved. The CDR3 length is 12 residues. Germline V gene sequence: CDR1 SGHRS, CDR2 YFSETQ. The ends were cut back, 5 bases at V and 3 bases at J, with 8 bases in the middle. CDR3 region: CASRATEETQYF. The CDR3 nucleotides are TGCGCCAGCAGAGCGACGGAAGAGACCCAGTACTTC.

The V and J genes are TRBV25-1 and TRBJ2-2, with 8 bases identical to TRBD1. V shed 0 bases and J 2 bases; nucleotides not matched to a gene: 2. Germline V CDR1 and CDR2: MGHDK, SYGVNS. This CDR3 is 16 amino acids long. In DNA form, the CDR3 reads TGTGCCAGCAGTGAATATTCAGGGGGCAACACCGGGGAGCTGTTTTTT. Amino acid sequence: CASSEYSGGNTGELFF.

The sample holds a few counts of this clonotype. This chain joins TRBV7-9 and TRBJ1-1, with 7 bases matching TRBD1. This CDR3 comprises 15 residues. V lost 5 bases, J lost 1 base, and 7 bases stayed unmatched. Germline values: CDR1 SEHNR, CDR2 FQNEAQ (reference sequence). CDR3 residues: CASSMKGQSNTEAFF. For the CDR3, the DNA is TGTGCCAGCAGCATGAAGGGACAGTCGAACACTGAAGCTTTCTTT.

This clonotype has more than one count but fewer than ten. The chain has TRBV5-1 and TRBJ2-1; 7 bases match TRBD2. From germline, CDR1 is SGHRS and CDR2 YFSETQ. After removal of 0 bases from V and 4 bases from J, the junction contained 10 bases not matched to a gene. This CDR3 spans 17 amino acids. CDR3 in DNA: TGCGCCAGCAGCTTGGCCTCACTAGCGACTATTTACAATGAGCAGTTCTTC. It encodes CASSLASLATIYNEQFF.

This clonotype was seen more than once but under ten times. The J gene is TRBJ2-1, the V gene TRBV11-2, with 11 bases matching TRBD2. The CDR3 length is 16 residues. With 1 base clipped from V and 9 bases from J, the junction kept 8 bases outside the gene matches. CDR1 SGHAT and CDR2 FQNNGV come from the germline V gene. The CDR3 sequence: CASSLVLAGVGGEQFF. For the CDR3, the DNA is TGTGCCAGCAGCTTAGTACTAGCGGGAGTCGGAGGTGAGCAGTTCTTC.

The J gene is TRBJ1-1, the V gene TRBV4-1; no clear D gene. The V gene's germline CDR1 is MGHRA and CDR2 YSYEKL. This CDR3 is 16 amino acids long. Trimming took 1 base from V and 1 from J, leaving 13 bases between them. The DNA of the CDR3 is TGCGCCAGCAGCCAAGCCCCAGGTTGGGGGAACACTGAAGCTTTCTTT. Its translation is CASSQAPGWGNTEAFF.

The J gene is TRBJ1-1, the V gene TRBV12-3 or TRBV12-4; D is uncertain. The V gene lost 5 bases and the J gene lost 0 bases, with 7 bases spanning the gap. There are 13 residues in the CDR3. The CDR3 region has the DNA TGTGCCAGCAGTCCTCAGGTGAACACTGAAGCTTTCTTT. Encoded protein: CASSPQVNTEAFF.

V is TRBV5-1 and J is TRBJ2-1, with TRBD2 matching over 9 bases. This CDR3 region has 14 residues. The V gene end was trimmed by 6 bases and the J gene end by 8 bases; junction bases not matched to a gene: 9. Germline V gene data show CDR1 as SGHRS and CDR2 as YFSETQ. In nucleotides, the CDR3 is TGCGCCAGCAAAAAGCGGGAGGTATCAGATGAGCAGTTCTTC. It specifies CASKKREVSDEQFF.

This sequence joins TRBV30 and TRBJ2-2; D gene uncertain. The CDR3 has 13 amino acids. Trimming pared 3 bases from V and 4 bases from J, leaving 9 bases between. Looked up from germline, CDR1 is GTSNPN and CDR2 is SVGIG (reference sequence). For the CDR3, the DNA is TGTGCCTGGAGCCCCCTGGGCACCGGGGAGCTGTTTTTT. Its translation: CAWSPLGTGELFF.